The 22 T cell receptor beta chains below all came from one sample that was sequenced in a study of cytomegalovirus exposure and HLA in healthy donors. Amplification used 60 Vbeta primers and 13 Jbeta primers. The protocol was immunoSEQ multiplex PCR, while the TCRdb copy is restricted to in-frame clones and leaves out a portion. Here the sample spans 110,000 to 150,000 clones, more than 9.5% being singletons. The source material was PBMCs. The receptor set was obtained from a man aged 50 or older in good health and CMV-seronegative.

Only a few counts were recorded for this clone. V is TRBV5-4 and J is TRBJ2-2; possible D gene TRBD2, 6 bases. The CDR3 has 16 amino acids. Deletions cut 1 base from V and 7 bases from J, with 17 bases between. Germline lookup yields CDR1 SGHNT and CDR2 YYREEE (reference sequence). CDR3 protein: CASSLSTSGVGGELFF. CDR3 sequence (DNA): TGTGCCAGCAGCTTGAGCACGTCGGGGGTCGGCGGGGAGCTGTTTTTT.

In its sample, this clone was seen a few times. The chain has TRBV5-4 and TRBJ2-3, with D maybe TRBD1 (6 bases). The CDR3 is made up of 17 amino acids. V was clipped by 3 bases and J by 0 bases, with 17 bases between them. The V gene's germline CDR1 is SGHNT and CDR2 YYREEE (reference sequence). The CDR3 loop reads CASSSSHRASSTDTQYF. CDR3 DNA sequence: TGTGCCAGCAGCTCGTCCCACAGGGCCTCTAGCACAGATACGCAGTATTTT.

The sample holds a few counts of this clone. This sequence joins TRBV28 and TRBJ1-5; 7 nucleotides match TRBD1. CDR3 length equals 15 residues. Unmatched junction bases numbered 4, after V lost 4 bases and J lost 1 base. Per germline, CDR1 MDHEN and CDR2 SYDVKM. For the CDR3, the DNA is TGTGCCAGCAGTTCCGGACAGGAGAGCAATCAGCCCCAGCATTTT. Its protein product is CASSSGQESNQPQHF.

V usage is TRBV7-9 and J usage is TRBJ1-2, with a weak D call TRBD1 (6 bases). The CDR3 is 13 residues long. The ends were cut back, 5 bases at V and 4 bases at J, with 11 bases in the middle. Germline V gene sequence: CDR1 SEHNR, CDR2 FQNEAQ (reference sequence). The CDR3 loop reads CASSRTEFYGYTF. For the CDR3, the DNA is TGTGCCAGCAGCAGGACAGAATTCTATGGCTACACCTTC.

There are a few counts of this clone. V usage is TRBV18 and J usage is TRBJ1-2; 9 nucleotides match TRBD1. V shed 3 bases and J 6 bases; nucleotides not matched to a gene: 11. Germline V gene lookup returns CDR1 KGHSH and CDR2 LQKENI. The CDR3 totals 16 residues. The CDR3 nucleotides are TGTGCCAGCTCACCTCAAACAGGGGGCGCGATGGATGGCTACACCTTC. This sequence encodes CASSPQTGGAMDGYTF.

The chain carries TRBV11-1 and TRBJ2-7; 12 bases agree with TRBD2. This CDR3 contains 15 residues. Germline CDR1 reads SGHAT; CDR2 reads FQDESV (reference sequence). J was trimmed by 2 bases and V by 5 bases; bases with no gene match: 4. The CDR3 loop reads CASSPWTSGAYEQYF. CDR3 nucleotide sequence: TGTGCCAGCAGCCCTTGGACTAGCGGGGCCTACGAGCAGTACTTC.

J is TRBJ2-2 and V is TRBV29-1; 7 nucleotides line up with TRBD1. This CDR3 has 14 amino acids. V lost 3 bases and J lost 3; bases outside the gene matches: 4. Germline values: CDR1 SQVTM, CDR2 ANQGSEA. The CDR3 is CSVDPTGDTGELFF. CDR3 in DNA: TGCAGCGTTGATCCCACAGGGGACACCGGGGAGCTGTTTTTT.

Concerning this clone: The same CDR3 is also encoded by other DNA sequences in this sample. The V and J genes are TRBV19 and TRBJ1-2; tentative D call: TRBD1 (5 bases). The CDR3 covers 12 residues. Germline loops: CDR1 LNHDA, CDR2 SQIVND (reference sequence). V was clipped by 5 bases and J by 5 bases, with 9 bases between them. This CDR3 is CASSEDSYGYTF. The CDR3 DNA follows: TGTGCCAGTAGTGAAGACAGTTATGGCTACACCTTC.

Only a few counts were recorded for this clone. The V and J genes are TRBV10-3 and TRBJ2-1, with 11 bases matching TRBD2. Germline V gives CDR1 ENHRY, CDR2 SYGVKD. The CDR3 runs to 15 residues. V gave up 5 bases and J gave up 9 bases; unmatched junction bases: 9. CDR3 coding DNA: TGTGCCATCAGTATTGGACTAGCGGGTGGTAGTGAGCAGTTCTTC. It codes for CAISIGLAGGSEQFF.

This clone was seen a handful of times. The rearrangement joins TRBV30 to TRBJ1-2, with 7 bases matching TRBD1. V was clipped by 0 bases and J by 4 bases; unmatched bases: 5. CDR1 and CDR2 from the germline V gene are GTSNPN and SVGIG (reference sequence). CDR3 size: 14 residues. The CDR3 sequence: CAWSVGDSSYGYTF. CDR3 DNA: TGTGCCTGGAGTGTAGGGGACAGCAGCTATGGCTACACCTTC.

Worth noting for this clone: An end of the junction does not agree with germline; a read error may underlie this. This chain links TRBV29-1 with TRBJ1-2; no reliable D call. This CDR3 contains 11 residues. Germline CDR1 and CDR2: SQVTM and ANQGSEA. The CDR3 sequence: CSAEDRGGYTF. In nucleotides, the CDR3 is TGCAGCGCTGAAGATCGAGGGGGCTACACCTTC.

This clone has just a few counts. The V and J genes are TRBV6-4 and TRBJ1-4; 9 bases align to TRBD1. CDR1 is MRHNA, CDR2 SNTAGT, per germline. The J segment lost 1 base and the V segment lost 4 bases, leaving 10 bases of the junction unmatched. The CDR3 runs to 18 residues. The CDR3 loop is CASSAGDRVLETNEKLFF. The CDR3 DNA follows: TGTGCCAGCAGTGCTGGGGACAGGGTTCTGGAAACTAATGAAAAACTGTTTTTT.

There are many counts of this clone. V gene TRBV30 combines with J gene TRBJ2-5, with 14 nucleotides matching TRBD2. The CDR3 sequence is 18 residues long. Per germline, CDR1 GTSNPN and CDR2 SVGIG (reference sequence). With V trimmed by 3 bases and J by 5 bases, 14 bases remained unmatched. In DNA, the CDR3 is TGTGCCTGGAGGGCAGAGGGACTAGCGGGGGCTCTTGGGGAGACCCAGTACTTC. Residues: CAWRAEGLAGALGETQYF.

This chain joins TRBV19 and TRBJ1-2; D is perhaps TRBD1 (6 bases). The CDR3 extends over 15 amino acids. The V and J ends lost 1 base and 8 bases respectively, with 17 bases between them. CDR1 and CDR2 (germline): LNHDA, SQIVND (reference sequence). CDR3 region: CASSIAGVEIRGYTF. The CDR3 DNA is TGTGCCAGTAGTATAGCAGGGGTGGAAATCAGAGGCTACACCTTC.

This clone was observed a handful of times. One junction end does not reproduce the germline sequence, and a read error may be involved. The chain combines TRBV6-1 with TRBJ1-2; D not resolved. This CDR3 is built from 12 residues. The V gene's germline CDR1 is MNHNS and CDR2 SASEGT. CDR3 loop: CASSEGELVRPF. CDR3 sequence (DNA): TGTGCCAGCAGTGAAGGGGAGCTCGTGAGGCCCTTC.

The chain is built from TRBV2 and TRBJ2-5; D is perhaps TRBD2 (6 bases). CDR3 length: 14 residues. With 3 bases removed from V and 4 bases from J, the gap between germline ends came to 12 bases. Per the germline V gene, CDR1 is SNHLY and CDR2 is FYNNEI. The chain's CDR3 is CASSEGGNLETQYF. In DNA form, the CDR3 reads TGTGCCAGCAGTGAGGGGGGTAACTTAGAGACCCAGTACTTC.

This clone was detected a few times. This chain links TRBV10-2 with TRBJ2-5, with D perhaps matching TRBD2 (6 bases). Germline CDR1 is WSHSY and CDR2 is SAAADI. This CDR3 is 14 amino acids long. Trimming pared 6 bases from V and 5 bases from J, leaving 16 bases between. In DNA form, the CDR3 reads TGCGCCAGCAGGCGGGACCCCTCCCCGGAGACCCAGTACTTC. Translating it yields CASRRDPSPETQYF.

The chain employs TRBV5-5 and TRBJ2-5, with unresolved D. The germline V gene encodes CDR1 SGHKS and CDR2 YYEKEE (reference sequence). The CDR3 spans 11 residues. The germline V and J ends were trimmed by 6 bases and 1 base, with 4 bases remaining between them. The CDR3 region has the DNA TGTGCCAGCACCCTCCAAGAGACCCAGTACTTC. Translating it yields CASTLQETQYF.

In its sample, this clone was seen a few times. The gene calls are TRBV7-2 and TRBJ2-2, with D possibly being TRBD2 (5 bases). The CDR3 has 15 amino acids. CDR1 SGHTA and CDR2 FQGNSA come from the germline V gene. The ends were cut back, 7 bases at V and 4 bases at J, with 16 bases in the middle. CDR3 residues: CASTLGGSGTGELFF. The CDR3 coding sequence is TGTGCCAGCACCTTGGGCGGGTCGGGCACCGGGGAGCTGTTTTTT. Looking up the rest from reference TRBV7-2 and TRBJ2-2 gives the full variable domain: GAGVSQSPSNKVTEKGKDVELRCDPISGHTALYWYRQSLGQGLEFLIYFQGNSAPDKSGLPSDRFSAERTGGSVSTLTIQRTQQEDSAVYLCASTLGGSGTGELFFGEGSRLTVL.

The rearrangement links TRBV6-6 to TRBJ1-3; TRBD1 agrees at 7 bases. The CDR3 contains 15 residues. V lost 0 bases to trimming and J lost 8 bases; unmatched junction nucleotides: 7. CDR1 MNHNY and CDR2 SVGAGI come from the germline V gene (reference sequence). DNA of the CDR3: TGTGCCAGCAGTTACTCGAAGGGGGCGCAGGACACCATATATTTT. This gives the protein CASSYSKGAQDTIYF.

This clone occurred a few times. This chain links TRBV9 with TRBJ2-3, with D perhaps TRBD1 (5 bases). The CDR3 has 15 amino acids. Germline CDR1 SGDLS, CDR2 YYNGEE. V was clipped by 4 bases and J by 0 bases, with 12 bases between them. The CDR3 DNA reads TGTGCCAGCAGCCCAGGGTCGATTAGCACAGATACGCAGTATTTT. Protein sequence: CASSPGSISTDTQYF.

The sample holds a few counts of this clone. This chain uses TRBV10-3 with TRBJ1-2, with D possibly TRBD1 on 6 matching bases. This CDR3 has 13 residues. Germline V gene data show CDR1 as ENHRY and CDR2 as SYGVKD. Trimming took off 3 bases at V and 3 bases at J, with 8 bases between the two ends. The CDR3 spells CAISDSGDYGYTF. CDR3 coding DNA: TGTGCCATCAGTGACTCAGGGGACTATGGCTACACCTTC.